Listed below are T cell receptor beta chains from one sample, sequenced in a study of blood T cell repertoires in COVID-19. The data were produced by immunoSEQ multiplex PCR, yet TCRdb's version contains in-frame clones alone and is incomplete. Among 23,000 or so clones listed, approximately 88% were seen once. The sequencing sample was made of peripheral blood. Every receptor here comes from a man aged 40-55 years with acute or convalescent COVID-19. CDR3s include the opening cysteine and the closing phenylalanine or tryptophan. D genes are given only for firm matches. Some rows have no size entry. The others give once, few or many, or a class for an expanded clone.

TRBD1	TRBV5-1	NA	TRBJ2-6	TGCGCCAGCAGCTCACAGACAGGGGGCTCTGGGGCCAACGTCCTGACTTTC	CASSSQTGGSGANVLTF
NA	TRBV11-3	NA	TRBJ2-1	TGTGCCAGCAGTAGACAGAGCTCCTACAATGAGCAGTTCTTC	CASSRQSSYNEQFF
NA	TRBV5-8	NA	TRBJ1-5	TGTGCCAGCAGCTTGGCTTCTACAGTCAATCAGCCCCAGCATTTT	CASSLASTVNQPQHF
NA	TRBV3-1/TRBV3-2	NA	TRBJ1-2	TGTGCCAGCAGCCAATATGAGTATGGCTACACCTTC	CASSQYEYGYTF
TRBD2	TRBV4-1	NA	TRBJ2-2	TGCGCCAGCAGCCCGTTCGGGGGGGGCCTAACGACCGGGGAGCTGTTTTTT	CASSPFGGGLTTGELFF
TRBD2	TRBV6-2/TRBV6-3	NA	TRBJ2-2	TGTGCCAGCAGTAATAGCGGGAATAAGGCCGGGGAGCTGTTTTTT	CASSNSGNKAGELFF
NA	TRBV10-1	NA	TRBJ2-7	TGCGCCAGCAGTGAGTCGAGTTATGCAGGGGCCTACGAGCAGTACTTC	CASSESSYAGAYEQYF
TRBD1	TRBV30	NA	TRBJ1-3	TGTGCCTGGAGTGGGCTGGGGACAGGGGATGGAAACACCATATATTTT	CAWSGLGTGDGNTIYF
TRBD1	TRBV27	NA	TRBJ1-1	TGTGCCACCAGACAGGGAGGGGGGTTGGTCACTGAAGCTTTCTTT	CATRQGGGLVTEAFF
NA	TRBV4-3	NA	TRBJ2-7	TGCGCCAGCAGCCAAGGTGGACATTTCCCCTACGAGCAGTACTTC	CASSQGGHFPYEQYF
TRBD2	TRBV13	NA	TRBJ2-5	TGTGCCAGCAGTTCGACTAGCGGGGTGACCCAGTACTTC	CASSSTSGVTQYF
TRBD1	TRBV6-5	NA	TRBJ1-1	TGTGCCAGCAGGCCGGGACAGATGAACACTGAAGCTTTCTTT	CASRPGQMNTEAFF
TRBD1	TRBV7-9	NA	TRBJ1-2	TGTGCCAGCAGCCTTACGGGGACAGGGGAAGGCTACACCTTC	CASSLTGTGEGYTF
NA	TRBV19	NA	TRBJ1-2	TGTGCCAGTAGTCCCCCAGGGTTCCCCGGCTACACCTTC	CASSPPGFPGYTF
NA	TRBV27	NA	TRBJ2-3	TGTGCCAGCAGTCACATGTCGTCGTGGGATACGCAGTATTTT	CASSHMSSWDTQYF
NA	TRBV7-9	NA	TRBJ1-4	TGTGCCAGCAGCCCGAGCGGGGGCGGATTTGAAAAACTGTTTTTT	CASSPSGGGFEKLFF
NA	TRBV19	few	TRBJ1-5	TGTGCCAGTAGTATAGAAGGAGGGGATCCAGAGCAGCCCCAGCATTTT	CASSIEGGDPEQPQHF
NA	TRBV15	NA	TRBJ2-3	TGTGCCACCAGCGGTCCCGGGTCCACAGATACGCAGTATTTT	CATSGPGSTDTQYF
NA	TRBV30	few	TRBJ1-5	TGTGCCTGGAGTGGGGGAGGCAATCAGCCCCAGCATTTT	CAWSGGGNQPQHF
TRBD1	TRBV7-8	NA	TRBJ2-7	TGTGCCAGCAGCTTAGCGGGGGACAGTTACGAGCAGTACTTC	CASSLAGDSYEQYF
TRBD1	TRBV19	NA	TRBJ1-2	TGTGCCAGTAGTATCCGGGACAGGGGCTACACCTTC	CASSIRDRGYTF
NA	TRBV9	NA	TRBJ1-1	TGTGCCAGCAGCGTAGAGGGGTACACTGAAGCTTTCTTT	CASSVEGYTEAFF
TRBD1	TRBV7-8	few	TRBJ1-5	TGTGCCAGCAGCTTACCCGGGACAGGGTATCAGCCCCAGCATTTT	CASSLPGTGYQPQHF
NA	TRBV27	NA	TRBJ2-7	TGTGCCAGCAAAGGTCTAGCGCCCTACGAGCAGTACTTC	CASKGLAPYEQYF
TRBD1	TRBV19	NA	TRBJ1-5	TGTGCCAGTAGTATACCGGGACAGGGAAATCAGCCCCAGCATTTT	CASSIPGQGNQPQHF
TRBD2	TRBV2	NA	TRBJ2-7	TGTGCCAGCAGTGAAGGACAGGGTAGGGTAGCGGGAGGTATAACCTACGAGCAGTACTTC	CASSEGQGRVAGGITYEQYF
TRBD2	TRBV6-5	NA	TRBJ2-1	TGTGCCAGCAGTTCCAGCGGGAGCTCCTACAATGAGCAGTTCTTC	CASSSSGSSYNEQFF
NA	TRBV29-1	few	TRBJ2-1	TGCAGCGGGGGACTTCGTTCCAGGAATGAGCAGTTCTTC	CSGGLRSRNEQFF
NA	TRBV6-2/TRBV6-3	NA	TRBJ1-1	TGTGCCAGCAGTTGGACAAGCATGAACACTGAAGCTTTCTTT	CASSWTSMNTEAFF
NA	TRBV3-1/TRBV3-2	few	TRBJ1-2	TGTGCCAGCAGCGTTCCCGGGAACCACTATGGCTACACCTTC	CASSVPGNHYGYTF
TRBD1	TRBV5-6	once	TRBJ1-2	TGTGCCAGCAGCTCAGGGACAGTCAACTATGGCTACACCTTC	CASSSGTVNYGYTF
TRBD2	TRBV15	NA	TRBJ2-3	TGTGCCACCAGCAGTAAGGGACTAACCACAGATACGCAGTATTTT	CATSSKGLTTDTQYF
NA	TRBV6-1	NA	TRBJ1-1	TGTGCCAGCAGTGAATTCGGGGGGCAAAGAGAAGCTTTCTTT	CASSEFGGQREAFF
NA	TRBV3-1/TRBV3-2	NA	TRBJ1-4	TGTGCCAGCAGCCAAACAGGGCTGACTAATGAAAAACTGTTTTTT	CASSQTGLTNEKLFF
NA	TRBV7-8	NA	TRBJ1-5	TGTGCCAGCAGCCCTACGGGGGTGAGCAATCAGCCCCAGCATTTT	CASSPTGVSNQPQHF
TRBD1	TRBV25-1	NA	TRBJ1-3	TGTGCCAGCACCCGGACAGGGAGTGGAAACACCATATATTTT	CASTRTGSGNTIYF
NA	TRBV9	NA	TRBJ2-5	TGTGCCAGCAGCGTAGGCGGAGTAGCACAAGAGACCCAGTACTTC	CASSVGGVAQETQYF
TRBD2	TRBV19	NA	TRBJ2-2	TGTGCCAGTAGTAACCAGCGGGGACCCGGGGAGCTGTTTTTT	CASSNQRGPGELFF
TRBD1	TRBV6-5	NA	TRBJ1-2	TGTGCCAGCGGTACGGGACAGCAAGGAACTGGCTACACCTTC	CASGTGQQGTGYTF
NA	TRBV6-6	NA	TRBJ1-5	TGTGCCAGCAGTTACTCTGGCCGGGATCAGCCCCAGCATTTT	CASSYSGRDQPQHF
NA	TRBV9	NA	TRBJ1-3	TGTGCCAGCAGCGTAGCTACAGGGTCTGGAAACACCATATATTTT	CASSVATGSGNTIYF
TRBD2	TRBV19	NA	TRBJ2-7	TGTGCCAGTCGTGGCGCGGGAGTTCTCGAGCAGTACTTC	CASRGAGVLEQYF
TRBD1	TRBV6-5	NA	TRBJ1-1	TGTGCCAGCAGTTACCGCCCAGGGGGGACTGAAGCTTTCTTT	CASSYRPGGTEAFF
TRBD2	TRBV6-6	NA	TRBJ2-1	TGTGCCAGCAGCCCCGGGACTAGCGGGAGGGGCGATGAGCAGTTCTTC	CASSPGTSGRGDEQFF
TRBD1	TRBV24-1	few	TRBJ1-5	TGTGCCACCAGTGATCCAGGGGGGAATCAGCCCCAGCATTTT	CATSDPGGNQPQHF
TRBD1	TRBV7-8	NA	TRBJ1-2	TGTGCCAGCAGCTTACAGGGGGCCCGGGGCTACACCTTC	CASSLQGARGYTF
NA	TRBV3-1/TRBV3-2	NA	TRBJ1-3	TGTGCCAGCGCGAGAGGAAACACCATATATTTT	CASARGNTIYF
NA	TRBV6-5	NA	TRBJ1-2	TGTGCCAGCACCTACGGGGGAGGAGGGTATGGCTACACCTTC	CASTYGGGGYGYTF
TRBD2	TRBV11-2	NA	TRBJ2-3	TGTGCCAGCAGCCCCCGACTAGCGGGGGATAGCACAGATACGCAGTATTTT	CASSPRLAGDSTDTQYF
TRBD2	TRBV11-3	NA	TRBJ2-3	TGTGCCAGCAGCTTAGGACTAGCGTCAGATACGCAGTATTTT	CASSLGLASDTQYF
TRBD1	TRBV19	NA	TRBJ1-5	TGTGCCAGTAGTATGGGACAGGGAGATCAGCCCCAGCATTTT	CASSMGQGDQPQHF